This T cell receptor (beta chain) originates from a study of tumor-infiltrating lymphocytes in glioblastoma multiforme (dated by TCRdb to between 2016 and 2019). About the full investigation: The study tested whether intratumoral genomic heterogeneity fosters TIL diversity by jointly investigating somatic mutations, TIL diversity and immune response activity.

What the study reported, not specific to this receptor: Because T cells carry unequal numbers of TCR transcripts, RNA-based TCR sequencing may distort clone frequencies. The authors noted that sorting T cells into functional subsets, which was not done in this study, would be a future improvement. Only one glioblastoma patient was included in the TCR and somatic mutation analysis, limiting generalizability.

From cysteine to phenylalanine, the CDR3 is 14 amino acids long. Of all the DNA, just the CDR3 is kept, 42 bases in frame from base 1. CDR1 and CDR2 are drawn from the germline V gene (reference sequence): SGHAT, FQDESV. A word on this clonotype: Its cognate antigen has yet to be identified. One junction end disagrees with the germline gene, perhaps due to a read error.

The AllPrep DNA/RNA mini kit was used to purify genomic DNA and total RNA at the same time from each of the approximately 9 tumor samples. All RNA had OD 260/280 ratios above 1.9 and RNA integrity numbers above 6.5. TCRB libraries were constructed from RNA through three rounds of nested multiplex PCR following a modified ARM-PCR protocol with multiple V-beta primers and a C-beta primer. ProtoScript II Reverse Transcriptase and a C-beta primer were used to synthesize TCRB-specific cDNA from roughly 0.5 ug total RNA. For the TCRB libraries, no unique molecular identifiers were described. The third PCR added barcodes and adapters over approximately 25 cycles with Deep VentR (exo-) polymerase, followed by gel purification of 250-500 bp bands. An Illumina HiSeq 2500 was used to sequence the TCRB libraries with 250 bp paired-end reads. The original methods were these. Reads were cleaned with Trimmomatic, merged with FLASH, assigned V, D and J segments with MiGEC, and analyzed with VDJtools. The Shannon-Wiener diversity index, calculated using VDJtools, was used to quantify repertoire diversity. TCRdb reprocessing: public reads trimmed at Q25 with fastp, clones called with MiXCR, in-frame beta chains kept. Every distinct CDR3 protein forms one entry, paired with its most common genes and DNA. These V and J calls derive from TCRdb rather than the authors' analysis. The sample table records about 11,000 distinct CDR3 sequences; over 60% of these occur just once. Jointly, the top ten make up 40% of the sample.

This receptor was taken from a male donor with glioblastoma. The sequence is built from TRBV11-1 and TRBJ1-1; the D segment could be TRBD1, given 5 matching bases. Sample: brain tumor tissue. CDR3 protein: CASSLEEWGSEALF. The nucleotides read TGTGCCAGCAGCTTAGAGGAGTGGGGCAGCGAGGCTCTCTTC.